The clone carrying this T cell receptor (beta chain) has only a few counts. Its cognate antigen is unknown. The data originate from a study of human T cells and chemical hapten exposure. Turning to the study itself: There were per-sample TCR yield variations, arising mainly from small pooled library volume differences. Points from the study as a whole: TCRs above 1 in 1000 frequency did not change with DPC sensitization.

The authors extracted total RNA from unfractionated whole blood. Individual cDNA molecules received unique molecular identifiers in the library. In the authors' methods: Sample-level TCR yields exhibited a median of roughly 96,000, with a range of about 20,000 to 690,600. TCRdb fed the 5' RACE reads into MiXCR, producing one record per CDR3 protein. TCRdb, not the authors, supplied the V and J calls. The sample shows about 120,000 distinct CDR3 sequences, around 20% of them seen only once. This clonotype was sampled from a human donor in good health.

The CDR3 loop is CASSQTGSGNTIYF. Here the CDR3 DNA reads TGTGCCAGCAGCCAGACAGGCTCTGGAAACACCATATATTTT. This chain uses TRBV7-9 with TRBJ1-3; D may be TRBD1 (6 bases). The CDR3 totals 14 residues. From germline, CDR1 is SEHNR and CDR2 FQNEAQ (reference sequence). Trimming stripped 5 bases from V and 0 bases from J, with 8 bases between.